Below, 31 T cell receptor gamma chains from the same sample are listed, as sequenced in a study of Vδ1+ human thymocytes (dated by TCRdb to 2017 to 2018). The investigation overall reported the following: The thymic TRG and TRD repertoires appeared highly polyclonal, with Gaussian CDR3 length distributions, in contrast to the oligoclonal repertoires of peripheral blood.

Sequencing was carried out with an Illumina MiSeq. RNA was isolated using the RNeasy mini kit, and reverse transcription was performed with Superscript III. Multiplex PCR was used to generate CDR3 amplicons, with pooled V-gene forward primers and a constant-region reverse primer carrying Illumina adaptor overhangs. With CATT, TCRdb called clones again from the public reads; duplicate DNA rows were later joined. The sample table contains roughly 11,000 gamma-chain clones; only one count was recorded for around 42% of them. The ten largest clones add up to roughly 2% of the sample. No antigen is known for these receptors. The sequenced sample consisted of Vdelta1+ gamma-delta thymocytes from the thymus. This sample's cell subset or site label indicates: FACS-sorted CD3+ TCRalphabeta- TCRVdelta1+ TCRVdelta2- thymocytes. Source of these receptors: a boy less than two years old who had congenital heart surgery.

In the case of this clone: A much larger clone is a single base away; this may be a read error. This same CDR3 is encoded by further DNA sequences in the sample. The V gene is TRGV9, the J gene TRGJ1 or TRGJ2. V shed 1 base and J 3 bases; nucleotides not matched to a gene: 3. The length of the CDR3 is 13 residues. CDR1 GITISATS and CDR2 ISYDGTV come from the germline V gene (reference sequence). CDR3 in amino acids: CALWEVPYYKKLF. The CDR3 nucleotides are TGTGCCTTGTGGGAGGTACCTTATTATAAGAAACTCTTT.

This clone was seen a handful of times. This chain uses TRGV9 with TRGJ1 or TRGJ2. CDR3 length: 17 residues. Unmatched junction bases numbered 14, after V lost 0 bases and J lost 3 bases. In germline, CDR1 is GITISATS, CDR2 ISYDGTV (reference sequence). CDR3 coding DNA: TGTGCCTTGTGGGAGGTGACAACGGGACATTCTTATTATAAGAAACTCTTT. It is translated as CALWEVTTGHSYYKKLF.

The chain joins TRGV5 to TRGJ1 or TRGJ2. No J gene is reported in TCRdb; it was inferred here by comparing the DNA with germline. V lost 0 bases, J lost 11 bases, and 10 bases stayed unmatched. Germline CDR1 reads VINAFY; CDR2 reads YDVSNSKD. This CDR3 region has 13 residues. CDR3: CATWDRPIMEKLF. The CDR3 region has the DNA TGTGCCACCTGGGACAGGCCTATTATGGAGAAACTCTTT.

This sequence joins TRGV5 and TRGJ1 or TRGJ2. In the absence of a J gene in TCRdb, the DNA was matched to germline to assign it here. This CDR3 is 19 amino acids long. The V and J ends lost 0 bases and 1 base, in that order; junction bases with no gene match: 18. Germline CDR1 and CDR2: VINAFY and YDVSNSKD. The CDR3 nucleotides read TGTGCCACCTGGGACAGGCATAGGCTAAGTTCGCGAAATTATTATAAGAAACTCTTT. Amino acid sequence: CATWDRHRLSSRNYYKKLF.

This clone was seen a few times. The genes are TRGV8 and TRGJ1 or TRGJ2. Germline-derived CDR1 and CDR2 are VENAVY and YDSYNSRV. The CDR3 is made up of 13 amino acids. With V trimmed by 2 bases and J by 4 bases, 5 bases remained unmatched. CDR3 amino acids: CATWDNRYYKKLF. CDR3 DNA sequence: TGTGCCACCTGGGATAATCGGTATTATAAGAAACTCTTT.

On this clone: Germline and junction disagree at one end, which may indicate a read error. V is TRGV9 and J is TRGJ1 or TRGJ2. The J gene is absent in TCRdb and was assigned here via DNA matching to germline. The CDR3 runs 12 residues. Germline V gene data show CDR1 as GITISATS and CDR2 as ISYDGTV (reference sequence). In DNA form, the CDR3 reads TGTGCCTTGTGGGAGGTGCTGTATAGGAAACTCTTT. This translates into CALWEVLYRKLF.

V is TRGV3 and J is TRGJ1 or TRGJ2. TCRdb supplies no J gene; here it was assigned by aligning the nucleotide sequence to germline. The CDR3 runs to 14 residues. Unmatched junction bases numbered 20, after V lost 6 bases and J lost 12 bases. CDR1 and CDR2 (germline): VTNTFY, YDVSTARD (reference sequence). The CDR3, as DNA: TGTGCCACCTGGTCAGGGTGTTACAAAGATGGGAAACTCTTT. Its translation: CATWSGCYKDGKLF.

The gene calls are TRGV4 and TRGJ1 or TRGJ2. TCRdb lists no J gene, so it was determined here by aligning the DNA to germline. The junction had 6 bases not matched to a gene; V was cut back by 1 base and J by 12 bases. The germline V gene has CDR1 EGSTGY and CDR2 YDSYTSSV. CDR3 length equals 11 residues. CDR3 coding DNA: TGTGCCACCTGGGATGGCTTAGCGAAACTCTTT. It is translated as CATWDGLAKLF.

The chain carries TRGV9 and TRGJ1 or TRGJ2. This CDR3 contains 13 residues. The V and J ends lost 2 bases and 9 bases, in that order; junction bases with no gene match: 10. The germline V gene has CDR1 GITISATS and CDR2 ISYDGTV (reference sequence). CDR3 residues: CALWEDSTRKKLF. The CDR3 DNA reads as TGTGCCTTGTGGGAGGATTCCACTCGTAAGAAACTCTTT.

The rearrangement uses TRGV9 and TRGJ1 or TRGJ2. The J gene was not available in TCRdb and was assigned here by matching the DNA to germline segments. Germline loops: CDR1 GITISATS, CDR2 ISYDGTV (reference sequence). The CDR3 contains 11 residues. J was trimmed by 7 bases and V by 5 bases; bases with no gene match: 5. In DNA, the CDR3 is TGTGCCTTGTGGGTCGCCTATAAGAAACTCTTT. Its translation is CALWVAYKKLF.

This clone was found a few times. The rearrangement uses TRGV9 and TRGJ1 or TRGJ2. Trimming took 0 bases from V and 13 from J; bases not matched to a gene: 6. This CDR3 has 11 residues. Germline loops: CDR1 GITISATS, CDR2 ISYDGTV (reference sequence). CDR3 nucleotide sequence: TGTGCCTTGTGGGAGGTGAAGGGAAAACTCTTT. It yields the protein CALWEVKGKLF.

The rearrangement uses TRGV1 and TRGJ1 or TRGJ2. The J gene was missing in TCRdb and was found by matching the end of the DNA to germline. TRGV1 is an open reading frame whose function is uncertain. The J segment lost 5 bases and the V segment lost 0 bases, leaving 10 bases of the junction unmatched. This CDR3 contains 15 residues. This CDR3 reads CATWDRPLGHYKKLF. The CDR3, as DNA: TGTGCCACCTGGGACAGGCCGCTTGGGCATTATAAGAAACTCTTT.

The V call is TRGV9, the J call TRGJ1 or TRGJ2. The CDR3 loop spans 15 amino acids. Germline CDR1 is GITISATS and CDR2 is ISYDGTV (reference sequence). V shed 2 bases, J shed 3 bases, and the junction held 10 bases outside the gene matches. CDR3 residues: CALWEAEGPYYKKLF. CDR3 DNA: TGTGCCTTGTGGGAGGCCGAGGGTCCTTATTATAAGAAACTCTTT.

As for this clone: Just one base apart from a much larger clone, this may be a read error. The V call is TRGV9, the J call TRGJ1 or TRGJ2. Germline CDR1 and CDR2: GITISATS and ISYDGTV (reference sequence). This CDR3 is built from 13 residues. V shed 2 bases and J 3 bases; nucleotides not matched to a gene: 4. The CDR3 coding sequence is TGTGCCTTGTGGGAGGGGACTTATTATAAGAAACTCTTT. It yields the protein CALWEGTYYKKLF.

The chain uses TRGV9 and TRGJ1 or TRGJ2. Trimming cost V 0 bases and J 0 bases; bases outside gene matches: 2. The CDR3 is 14 amino acids. The germline CDR1 and CDR2 sequences are GITISATS and ISYDGTV (reference sequence). The CDR3 loop is CALWEVENYYKKLF. CDR3 nucleotides: TGTGCCTTGTGGGAGGTGGAGAATTATTATAAGAAACTCTTT.

This clone has just a few counts. This sequence joins TRGV5 and TRGJ1 or TRGJ2. The CDR3 extends over 11 amino acids. Germline lookup yields CDR1 VINAFY and CDR2 YDVSNSKD. Trimming removed 5 bases from V and 7 bases from J; junction bases left unmatched: 5. The CDR3 here is CATWVGYKKLF. The CDR3 DNA sequence: TGTGCCACCTGGGTGGGGTATAAGAAACTCTTT.

The V call is TRGV3, the J call TRGJP2. TCRdb records no J gene; here it was assigned by comparing the DNA to germline. The V gene's germline CDR1 is VTNTFY and CDR2 YDVSTARD (reference sequence). The ends lost 0 bases at V and 3 bases at J; junction bases unmatched: 7. The CDR3 consists of 16 residues. The CDR3 bases are TGTGCCACCTGGGACAGGCTGAATTGTAGTGATTGGATCAAGACGTTT. The encoded protein is CATWDRLNCSDWIKTF.

This clone was counted once. J is TRGJP and V is TRGV9. No J gene was available from TCRdb, and it was assigned here by a germline match of the DNA. V trimming: 1 base; J trimming: 7 bases; junction bases outside the gene matches: 25. This CDR3 has 23 residues. Germline V gene data show CDR1 as GITISATS and CDR2 as ISYDGTV (reference sequence). The CDR3 loop reads CALWEVGLTGETSHELGKKIKVF. CDR3 in DNA: TGTGCCTTGTGGGAGGTCGGGCTAACGGGGGAAACCTCACACGAGTTGGGCAAAAAAATCAAGGTATTT.

The genes are TRGV9 and TRGJ1 or TRGJ2. The J gene was not available in TCRdb and was assigned here by matching the DNA to germline segments. Germline lookup yields CDR1 GITISATS and CDR2 ISYDGTV (reference sequence). V dropped 2 bases and J dropped 7; count of bases not matched to a gene: 8. The CDR3 length is 13 residues. The CDR3 DNA follows: TGTGCCTTGTGGGAGGGCTCCGAGTATAAGAAACTCTTT. Amino acids: CALWEGSEYKKLF.

As concerns this clone: Other DNA sequences in the same sample also yield this CDR3. This sequence joins TRGV5 and TRGJ1 or TRGJ2. The J gene is not listed in TCRdb, so it was assigned here from a DNA match to germline. The CDR3 length is 13 residues. Trimming at V came to 0 bases and at J to 7 bases, leaving 6 bases not matched to a gene. Germline assignment: CDR1 VINAFY and CDR2 YDVSNSKD. CDR3: CATWDRPGYKKLF. The CDR3 DNA sequence: TGTGCCACCTGGGACAGGCCCGGCTATAAGAAACTCTTT.

In its sample, this clone was seen a few times. Other nucleotide sequences in the sample specify the same CDR3. This rearrangement joins TRGV9 to TRGJ1 or TRGJ2. Trimming removed 4 bases from V and 6 bases from J; junction bases left unmatched: 6. This CDR3 contains 12 residues. CDR1 GITISATS and CDR2 ISYDGTV come from the germline V gene (reference sequence). The CDR3 DNA is TGTGCCTTGTGGGAAAGGGGTTATAAGAAACTCTTT. Translation: CALWERGYKKLF.

The rearrangement joins TRGV9 to TRGJ1 or TRGJ2. Germline loops: CDR1 GITISATS, CDR2 ISYDGTV (reference sequence). The V gene end was trimmed by 0 bases and the J gene end by 12 bases; junction bases not matched to a gene: 14. CDR3 length equals 14 residues. The CDR3 reads CALWEVLSYGWKLF. The DNA for the CDR3 is TGTGCCTTGTGGGAGGTGCTATCTTATGGGTGGAAACTCTTT.

This clone showed up just a few times. The chain uses TRGV2 and TRGJP2. V lost 1 base, J lost 8 bases, and 7 bases stayed unmatched. The CDR3 is made up of 14 amino acids. The germline V gene encodes CDR1 EGSNGY and CDR2 YDSYNSKV. The CDR3, as DNA: TGTGCCACCTGGGACGGCCTGAGGGATTGGATCAAGACGTTT. It codes for CATWDGLRDWIKTF.

The J gene is TRGJ1 or TRGJ2, while no V gene call was made. The length of the CDR3 is 11 residues. CDR3 protein: CATFDYYKKLF. CDR3 in DNA: TGTGCCACCTTTGATTATTATAAGAAACTCTTT.

The chain has TRGV5 and TRGJ1 or TRGJ2. The J gene, absent from TCRdb, was called here by matching the DNA to germline. CDR1 and CDR2 (germline): VINAFY, YDVSNSKD. After removal of 0 bases from V and 6 bases from J, the junction contained 8 bases not matched to a gene. The CDR3 length is 14 residues. CDR3 residues: CATWDRLGFYKKLF. CDR3 DNA sequence: TGTGCCACCTGGGACAGGCTAGGGTTTTATAAGAAACTCTTT.

The chain has TRGV8 and TRGJP1. Here the J gene came from matching the DNA to germline, since TCRdb omits it. CDR1 is VENAVY and CDR2 is YDSYNSRV in the germline V gene. This CDR3 region has 15 residues. The J segment lost 0 bases and the V segment lost 6 bases, leaving 7 bases of the junction unmatched. This CDR3 reads CATWRDHTTGWFKIF. CDR3 in DNA: TGTGCCACCTGGAGAGACCATACCACTGGTTGGTTCAAGATATTT.

This clone is a singleton in its sample. V gene TRGV8 combines with J gene TRGJ1 or TRGJ2. TCRdb supplies no J gene; here it was assigned by aligning the nucleotide sequence to germline. The CDR3 consists of 14 residues. Germline CDR1 VENAVY, CDR2 YDSYNSRV. V lost 0 bases and J lost 0; bases outside the gene matches: 2. Written as DNA, the CDR3 is TGTGCCACCTGGGATAGGCGGAATTATTATAAGAAACTCTTT. Its protein product is CATWDRRNYYKKLF.

A word on this clone: Other DNA sequences within the sample encode an identical CDR3. The chain uses TRGV3 and TRGJ1 or TRGJ2. TCRdb is silent on the J gene; assignment here came from matching the DNA to germline. V dropped 0 bases and J dropped 7; count of bases not matched to a gene: 6. Germline assignment: CDR1 VTNTFY and CDR2 YDVSTARD (reference sequence). This CDR3 spans 13 amino acids. CDR3: CATWDRGGYKKLF. CDR3 in DNA: TGTGCCACCTGGGACAGGGGCGGGTATAAGAAACTCTTT.

The chain employs TRGV9 and TRGJ1 or TRGJ2. Germline lookup yields CDR1 GITISATS and CDR2 ISYDGTV (reference sequence). The CDR3 is made up of 15 amino acids. After removal of 1 base from V and 5 bases from J, the junction contained 11 bases not matched to a gene. The CDR3 region is CALWEVVSADYKKLF. As DNA, the CDR3 is TGTGCCTTGTGGGAGGTCGTTTCGGCGGATTATAAGAAACTCTTT.

This rearrangement joins TRGV4 to TRGJ1 or TRGJ2. Per germline, CDR1 EGSTGY and CDR2 YDSYTSSV. V shed 3 bases and J 7 bases; nucleotides not matched to a gene: 9. This CDR3 has 13 residues. CDR3 amino acids: CATWDTSPYKKLF. In nucleotides, the CDR3 is TGTGCCACCTGGGATACGTCCCCCTATAAGAAACTCTTT.

The chain couples TRGV4 to TRGJ1 or TRGJ2. V was clipped by 11 bases and J by 8 bases; unmatched bases: 12. Germline V CDR1 and CDR2: EGSTGY, YDSYTSSV. This CDR3 has 11 residues. The CDR3 is CAIGDRNKKLF. In DNA, the CDR3 is TGTGCCATCGGGGATCGTAATAAGAAACTCTTT.